A single sample gave rise to the 25 T cell receptor beta chains below, sequenced in a study of early T cells in non-severe SARS-CoV-2 infection. TCRdb analysed the 5' RACE reads with MiXCR anew, one entry per CDR3 protein. Found here are about 66,000 distinct CDR3 sequences, over 8% of them singletons; the top ten hold 3.2%. The source material was whole blood. Receptors originate from an adult who was a healthcare worker with PCR-confirmed SARS-CoV-2 infection or an uninfected control (not recorded which).

This clonotype occurred a few times. The rearrangement joins TRBV10-2 to TRBJ1-1, with 8 bases that match TRBD1. CDR1 WSHSY and CDR2 SAAADI come from the germline V gene. This CDR3 is built from 18 residues. The ends lost 4 bases at V and 3 bases at J; junction bases unmatched: 16. CDR3 amino acids: CASSAPGRTGRGDTEAFF. The CDR3 bases are TGCGCCAGCAGTGCGCCGGGTCGGACAGGGCGAGGGGACACTGAAGCTTTCTTT.

V and J are TRBV27 and TRBJ2-1; the match to TRBD2 covers 9 bases. The CDR3 covers 16 residues. V was clipped by 5 bases and J by 5 bases; unmatched bases: 10. The germline gives CDR1 MNHEY, CDR2 SMNVEV (reference sequence). As DNA, the CDR3 is TGTGCCAGCAGTCTCCGACTAGCGGAGGCAGACAATGAGCAGTTCTTC. Protein: CASSLRLAEADNEQFF.

This clonotype was recorded a few times. The CDR3 spells CASSKYGEAEAFF. As DNA, the CDR3 is TGTGCCAGCAGTAAATACGGGGAAGCTGAAGCTTTCTTT. The chain joins TRBV7-2 to TRBJ1-1; D gene unclear. The CDR3 spans 13 residues. Trimming took 6 bases from V and 6 from J, leaving 14 bases between them. Germline V gene sequence: CDR1 SGHTA, CDR2 FQGNSA. The variable domain in full, completed from reference TRBV7-2 and TRBJ1-1, reads GAGVSQSPSNKVTEKGKDVELRCDPISGHTALYWYRQSLGQGLEFLIYFQGNSAPDKSGLPSDRFSAERTGGSVSTLTIQRTQQEDSAVYLCASSKYGEAEAFFGQGTRLTVV.

At least ten counts were recorded for this clonotype. V gene TRBV14 combines with J gene TRBJ2-7, with 9 bases fitting TRBD1. This CDR3 has 16 residues. V trimming: 0 bases; J trimming: 5 bases; junction bases outside the gene matches: 8. The germline V gene has CDR1 SGHDN and CDR2 FVKESK. CDR3 nucleotide sequence: TGTGCCAGCAGCCAAGATCGGGACAGGGACTACGACGAGCAGTACTTC. Protein: CASSQDRDRDYDEQYF.

This chain links TRBV6-2 or TRBV6-3 with TRBJ1-1, with TRBD1 identical over 7 bases. Trimming at V came to 2 bases and at J to 4 bases, leaving 4 bases not matched to a gene. Per germline, CDR1 MNHEY and CDR2 SVGEGT. CDR3 size: 14 residues. The CDR3 DNA is TGTGCCAGCAGTTACCGGACAGGCGGCACTGAAGCTTTCTTT. Its translation is CASSYRTGGTEAFF.

This clonotype was seen a handful of times. The chain recombines TRBV20-1 with TRBJ2-3, with 8 bases fitting TRBD2. The germline CDR1 and CDR2 sequences are DFQATT and SNEGSKA (reference sequence). This CDR3 contains 16 residues. V was pared by 6 bases and J by 6 bases, with 17 bases of the junction left unmatched. CDR3 nucleotide sequence: TGCAGTGCCAGATCTCCGGGACTAGTTCAAGGCGATACGCAGTATTTT. This sequence encodes CSARSPGLVQGDTQYF.

At least ten counts were recorded for this clonotype. The chain couples TRBV19 to TRBJ2-1, with TRBD2 identical over 10 bases. With V trimmed by 4 bases and J by 4 bases, 7 bases remained unmatched. The CDR3 extends over 16 amino acids. From germline, CDR1 is LNHDA and CDR2 SQIVND (reference sequence). CDR3 loop: CASSTLAGEDYNEQFF. The CDR3 bases are TGTGCCAGTAGTACCCTAGCGGGAGAGGATTACAATGAGCAGTTCTTC.

A few counts support this clonotype. The chain carries TRBV6-1 and TRBJ2-2, with D perhaps TRBD1 (6 bases). CDR1 is MNHNS and CDR2 is SASEGT in the germline V gene. This CDR3 region has 21 residues. Trimming shortened V by 0 bases and J by 5 bases, and 28 bases separated the two germline ends. CDR3 DNA sequence: TGTGCCAGCAGTGAAGCGCTTCCGGGATGGCTGAGACAGGAGAAAACCGGGGAGCTGTTTTTT. It specifies CASSEALPGWLRQEKTGELFF.

The genes are TRBV27 and TRBJ2-7; 9 bases fit TRBD2. J was trimmed by 2 bases and V by 2 bases; bases with no gene match: 4. The CDR3 has 15 residues. Germline values: CDR1 MNHEY, CDR2 SMNVEV (reference sequence). The CDR3 here is CASSLRLAGTYEQYF. CDR3 nucleotide sequence: TGTGCCAGCAGTTTAAGGCTAGCGGGGACCTACGAGCAGTACTTC.

The rearrangement links TRBV20-1 to TRBJ1-2, with 10 bases aligning to TRBD1. This CDR3 has 14 residues. Germline assignment: CDR1 DFQATT and CDR2 SNEGSKA (reference sequence). V shed 5 bases, J shed 6 bases, and the junction held 9 bases outside the gene matches. The CDR3 DNA is TGCAGTGCTGGGGGGACAGGGGCGGCCAATGGCTACACCTTC. Encoded protein: CSAGGTGAANGYTF.

The CDR3 DNA reads as TGCGCCAGCAGTGGGCAGCGGGAGTCCTACAATGAGCAGTTCTTC. Its translation is CASSGQRESYNEQFF. The chain uses TRBV10-1 and TRBJ2-1, with 8 bases that match TRBD2. Germline V gives CDR1 WNHNN, CDR2 SYGVQD (reference sequence). This CDR3 contains 15 residues. With V trimmed by 4 bases and J by 1 base, 3 bases remained unmatched.

At least ten counts were recorded for this clonotype. The genes are TRBV20-1 and TRBJ2-3, with D tentatively TRBD1 (5 bases). The CDR3 covers 14 residues. The germline CDR1 and CDR2 sequences are DFQATT and SNEGSKA (reference sequence). V shed 1 base and J shed 5 bases, with 13 bases lying between them. The CDR3 reads CSARVPGYIDTQYF. CDR3 coding DNA: TGCAGTGCTAGAGTCCCAGGGTATATAGATACGCAGTATTTT.

This clonotype was observed a few times. The chain employs TRBV7-2 and TRBJ2-7, with D perhaps being TRBD1 or TRBD2 (5 bases each). The CDR3 is 14 residues long. Germline-derived CDR1 and CDR2 are SGHTA and FQGNSA. Trimming took off 3 bases at V and 5 bases at J, with 14 bases between the two ends. The CDR3: CASSLERGLNEQYF. The CDR3 nucleotides are TGTGCCAGCAGCTTGGAGAGGGGTCTGAACGAGCAGTACTTC. Based on the CDR3 plus reference TRBV7-2 and TRBJ2-7, the full variable domain is GAGVSQSPSNKVTEKGKDVELRCDPISGHTALYWYRQSLGQGLEFLIYFQGNSAPDKSGLPSDRFSAERTGGSVSTLTIQRTQQEDSAVYLCASSLERGLNEQYFGPGTRLTVT.

This chain connects TRBV10-3 to TRBJ2-7; tentative D call: TRBD1 (6 bases). The CDR3 is made up of 13 amino acids. Germline-derived CDR1 and CDR2 are ENHRY and SYGVKD. Trimming took off 6 bases at V and 0 bases at J, with 9 bases between the two ends. CDR3 region: CAISGQSSYEQYF. The CDR3 DNA reads TGTGCCATCAGCGGACAGAGCTCCTACGAGCAGTACTTC.

This clonotype was recorded many times. The chain has TRBV2 and TRBJ2-1; 10 nucleotides agree with TRBD1. The germline gives CDR1 SNHLY, CDR2 FYNNEI. The CDR3 consists of 16 residues. The junction had 8 bases not matched to a gene; V was cut back by 4 bases and J by 5 bases. The CDR3 sequence: CASSAWGDRGDNEQFF. In DNA form, the CDR3 reads TGTGCCAGCAGTGCTTGGGGGGACAGGGGAGACAATGAGCAGTTCTTC.

This clonotype was seen at least ten times. The CDR3 sequence is CASSIHRGQETQYF. The CDR3 coding sequence is TGTGCCAGCTCGATTCACAGGGGGCAAGAGACCCAGTACTTC. The gene calls are TRBV18 and TRBJ2-5; 8 bases are a match to TRBD1. The V segment lost 6 bases and the J segment 2 bases; nucleotides outside the gene matches: 5. Germline CDR1 is KGHSH and CDR2 is LQKENI. The CDR3 is made up of 14 amino acids.

J is TRBJ1-2 and V is TRBV7-9, with a weak D call TRBD1 (6 bases). Germline CDR1 is SEHNR and CDR2 is FQNEAQ (reference sequence). CDR3 length equals 14 residues. V lost 1 base, J lost 4 bases, and 10 bases lay in between. The CDR3 region has the DNA TGTGCCAGCAGCTTAGGCAGGGGAGCCTATGGCTACACCTTC. This gives the protein CASSLGRGAYGYTF.

The chain carries TRBV20-1 and TRBJ2-3; 16 bases are shared with TRBD2. The CDR3 is made up of 16 amino acids. Germline-derived CDR1 and CDR2 are DFQATT and SNEGSKA (reference sequence). The V gene end was trimmed by 3 bases and the J gene end by 0 bases; junction bases not matched to a gene: 0. The CDR3: CSARGLAGGSTDTQYF. In DNA, the CDR3 is TGCAGTGCTAGGGGACTAGCGGGAGGGAGCACAGATACGCAGTATTTT.

The gene calls are TRBV20-1 and TRBJ2-1; 8 nucleotides match TRBD1. Germline-derived CDR1 and CDR2 are DFQATT and SNEGSKA (reference sequence). The J segment lost 7 bases and the V segment lost 0 bases, leaving 8 bases of the junction unmatched. This CDR3 is built from 15 residues. CDR3 nucleotides: TGCAGTGCTAGAGATGGGACAGGCCCCTGGAATGAGCAGTTCTTC. The encoded protein is CSARDGTGPWNEQFF.

This clonotype was counted a few times. The CDR3, as DNA: TGTGCCATCAGTGAGTCACGCCCGGAGGACATTCAGTACTTC. Protein product: CAISESRPEDIQYF. The chain employs TRBV10-3 and TRBJ2-4; TRBD2 is a possible D gene (5 bases). The CDR3 is 14 amino acids. V lost 0 bases, J lost 8 bases, and 11 bases lay in between. Germline CDR1 and CDR2: ENHRY and SYGVKD.

This clonotype was seen ten or more times. The genes are TRBV28 and TRBJ2-1, with 7 bases identical to TRBD2. Trimming removed 1 base from V and 2 bases from J; junction bases left unmatched: 2. Per germline, CDR1 MDHEN and CDR2 SYDVKM. The CDR3 totals 15 residues. CDR3 in amino acids: CASSLSSGAYNEQFF. The CDR3 region has the DNA TGTGCCAGCAGTTTATCTAGCGGCGCCTACAATGAGCAGTTCTTC.

Many counts were recorded for this clonotype. The CDR3 bases are TGTGCCAGCAGCCTCCCCTCTAGGAACGAGCAGTACTTC. Its protein product is CASSLPSRNEQYF. J is TRBJ2-7 and V is TRBV4-2; D is ambiguous. Trimming removed 4 bases from V and 5 bases from J, with 12 bases in between. Germline V gene lookup returns CDR1 LGHNA and CDR2 YNFKEQ. The CDR3 spans 13 residues.

The chain links TRBV4-2 to TRBJ2-7, with 7 bases that match TRBD2. V dropped 0 bases and J dropped 7; count of bases not matched to a gene: 6. The CDR3 totals 14 residues. Germline V gene data show CDR1 as LGHNA and CDR2 as YNFKEQ. CDR3 nucleotide sequence: TGTGCCAGCAGCCAAGACTGGGGAGGGCGGGAGCAGTACTTC. As protein: CASSQDWGGREQYF.

This clonotype was seen more than once but under ten times. The chain employs TRBV28 and TRBJ2-7, with 11 bases that match TRBD1. CDR1 MDHEN and CDR2 SYDVKM come from the germline V gene. The CDR3 consists of 15 residues. The V and J ends lost 5 bases and 3 bases, in that order; junction bases with no gene match: 6. CDR3 protein: CASSTTGTGGYEQYF. The CDR3 nucleotides are TGTGCCAGCAGTACAACCGGGACAGGGGGCTACGAGCAGTACTTC.

The chain has TRBV28 and TRBJ1-1; 11 positions agree with TRBD1. CDR1 is MDHEN, CDR2 SYDVKM, per germline. This CDR3 region has 16 residues. V lost 7 bases, J lost 4 bases, and 11 bases stayed unmatched. CDR3: CASIGVGDRGVTEAFF. CDR3 nucleotides: TGTGCCAGCATTGGCGTGGGGGACAGGGGGGTCACTGAAGCTTTCTTT.